Presented here are 23 T cell receptor beta chains from one specimen sequenced in a study of T-cell memory formation after mild COVID-19. TCRdb analysed the 5' RACE reads with MiXCR anew, one entry per CDR3 protein. This sample has about 170,000 distinct CDR3 sequences; over 10% occur once, and the top ten carry 2.5% to 3.5%. Sample: PBMCs or a T cell subset sorted from them (not recorded which). These TCRs come from a young man who had mild COVID-19 (a few samples of this study predate the infection). Cell type and time point are not known.

The table lists this clonotype with a few counts. This chain connects TRBV29-1 to TRBJ1-5; TRBD1 matches at 7 bases. Losses at the gene ends were 6 bases for V and 0 bases for J; bases not matched to a gene: 8. Looked up from germline, CDR1 is SQVTM and CDR2 is ANQGSEA. CDR3 length: 15 residues. DNA for the CDR3: TGCAGCGTCTCATTTGGGACAGCTAGCAATCAGCCCCAGCATTTT. Translation gives CSVSFGTASNQPQHF.

This clonotype was found a few times. The genes are TRBV24-1 and TRBJ2-3, with unresolved D. V was pared by 3 bases and J by 1 base, with 7 bases between. From germline, CDR1 is KGHDR and CDR2 SFDVKD. The CDR3 length is 14 residues. CDR3 coding DNA: TGTGCCACCAGTGATCCCATGGGCACAGATACGCAGTATTTT. It specifies CATSDPMGTDTQYF.

The table lists this clonotype with many counts. The V call is TRBV5-1, the J call TRBJ1-2; tentatively, D is TRBD1 (5 bases). The CDR3 is 15 residues long. V shed 4 bases and J shed 2 bases, with 15 bases lying between them. Germline CDR1 and CDR2: SGHRS and YFSETQ. CDR3 in amino acids: CASSPGAAGNYGYTF. CDR3 bases: TGCGCCAGCAGCCCGGGCGCCGCAGGGAACTATGGCTACACCTTC.

J is TRBJ1-2 and V is TRBV6-6; TRBD1 agrees at 8 bases. This CDR3 region has 17 residues. Germline V lookup: CDR1 MNHNY, CDR2 SVGAGI (reference sequence). V trimming: 2 bases; J trimming: 2 bases; junction bases outside the gene matches: 10. The DNA for the CDR3 is TGTGCCAGCAGTTACAGCCCTCAGGGGGCGGGGAACTATGGCTACACCTTC. Amino acids: CASSYSPQGAGNYGYTF.

This clonotype was seen a few times. The chain links TRBV12-3 or TRBV12-4 to TRBJ1-1; D call uncertain. V dropped 3 bases and J dropped 7 bases, with 9 bases sitting between them. The CDR3 length is 12 residues. Here the CDR3 DNA reads TGTGCCAGCAGTTTCTCGGTAATTGAAGCTTTCTTT. Translated, it gives CASSFSVIEAFF.

This clonotype has at least ten counts. The rearrangement links TRBV20-1 to TRBJ2-1; 12 positions agree with TRBD2. The CDR3 runs 14 residues. The V gene end was trimmed by 2 bases and the J gene end by 4 bases; junction bases not matched to a gene: 0. CDR1 and CDR2 (germline): DFQATT, SNEGSKA (reference sequence). The CDR3 coding sequence is TGCAGTGCTAGACTAGCGGGGGGGTACAATGAGCAGTTCTTC. It translates to CSARLAGGYNEQFF.

In DNA form, the CDR3 reads TGTGCCACCAGTGATTCGCAACTAGGGGGTTATGAGCAGTTCTTC. Translation gives CATSDSQLGGYEQFF. The chain employs TRBV24-1 and TRBJ2-1; the D gene is possibly TRBD1 (6 bases). Trimming took 2 bases from V and 8 from J, leaving 15 bases between them. In germline, CDR1 is KGHDR, CDR2 SFDVKD. CDR3 length equals 15 residues.

Ten or more counts support this clonotype. V usage is TRBV4-2 and J usage is TRBJ2-5; TRBD1 aligns across 7 bases. The CDR3 contains 16 residues. V lost 0 bases to trimming and J lost 5 bases; unmatched junction nucleotides: 9. The V gene's germline CDR1 is LGHNA and CDR2 YNFKEQ. CDR3 loop: CASSQERRQGRETQYF. CDR3 nucleotides: TGTGCCAGCAGCCAAGAAAGGAGACAGGGCAGGGAGACCCAGTACTTC.

The rearrangement uses TRBV7-3 and TRBJ2-3, with TRBD2 as a possible D gene (6 bases). The CDR3 totals 15 residues. V was cut by 5 bases and J by 0 bases, with 12 bases left in between. Germline V gives CDR1 SGHTA, CDR2 FQGTGA. The CDR3 DNA sequence: TGTGCCAGCAGCACGGGACTCCTAAGCACAGATACGCAGTATTTT. Translated, it gives CASSTGLLSTDTQYF.

This clonotype was detected only a few times. The V gene is TRBV4-2, the J gene TRBJ2-5; 10 bases map to TRBD1. J lost 0 bases, V lost 1 base, and 2 bases had no gene match. CDR1 and CDR2 from the germline V gene are LGHNA and YNFKEQ. This CDR3 comprises 16 residues. CDR3 coding DNA: TGTGCCAGCAGCCAAGGGACAGGGGGTGACCAAGAGACCCAGTACTTC. It is translated as CASSQGTGGDQETQYF.

This clonotype has a handful of counts. The chain employs TRBV12-3 or TRBV12-4 and TRBJ1-1, with D tentatively TRBD1 (5 bases). Trimming shortened V by 10 bases and J by 5 bases, and 17 bases separated the two germline ends. The length of the CDR3 is 13 residues. The CDR3 reads CATLRTQGTEAFF. CDR3 bases: TGTGCCACTCTCCGGACCCAGGGAACTGAAGCTTTCTTT.

The chain uses TRBV7-3 and TRBJ2-3, with D possibly being TRBD1 or TRBD2 (6 bases each). Between the trimmed V and J ends, which lost 5 bases and 2 bases, there was a span of 14 bases. Looked up from germline, CDR1 is SGHTA and CDR2 is FQGTGA. The CDR3 has 15 residues. The CDR3 nucleotides read TGTGCCAGCAGCAACGACCCGGGGGCCACAGATACGCAGTATTTT. The encoded protein is CASSNDPGATDTQYF.

This chain connects TRBV11-2 to TRBJ1-1; tentative D call: TRBD1 (5 bases). This CDR3 is 14 amino acids long. Germline-derived CDR1 and CDR2 are SGHAT and FQNNGV. V lost 5 bases and J lost 2, with 12 bases in between. The CDR3 loop is CASSQLDSNTEAFF. The CDR3 region has the DNA TGTGCCAGCAGCCAGCTAGACAGTAACACTGAAGCTTTCTTT.

The V call is TRBV4-3, the J call TRBJ2-3; the D gene is possibly TRBD1 (6 bases). Trimming pared 4 bases from V and 4 bases from J, leaving 15 bases between. CDR1 and CDR2 (germline): LGHNA, YSLEER. This CDR3 comprises 15 residues. Here the CDR3 DNA reads TGCGCCAGCAGCCTGACAGGAGTGATCCCAGATACGCAGTATTTT. Encoded protein: CASSLTGVIPDTQYF.

This clonotype was detected a few times. The chain uses TRBV28 and TRBJ1-1, with D possibly being TRBD1 (5 bases). This CDR3 spans 14 amino acids. The germline CDR1 and CDR2 sequences are MDHEN and SYDVKM. Trimming left V 1 base short and J 10 bases short, with 16 bases between. The chain's CDR3 is CASSLLGTGELAFF. For the CDR3, the DNA is TGTGCCAGCAGTTTATTGGGGACGGGGGAATTAGCTTTCTTT.

The chain employs TRBV12-2 and TRBJ2-3; TRBD1 was called by the table and not checked on the DNA. TRBV12-2 is a known pseudogene. This CDR3 contains 15 residues. CDR3 bases: TGTGCAAGTCGCTTAGACAGGGGTCGCACAGATACGCAGTATTTT. Translated, it gives CASRLDRGRTDTQYF.

The rearrangement uses TRBV4-2 and TRBJ2-1; 11 bases line up with TRBD1. The CDR3 is 16 residues long. Germline values: CDR1 LGHNA, CDR2 YNFKEQ. Germline trimming cut 4 bases from V and 4 bases from J; bases unmatched to any gene: 6. The CDR3 loop reads CASSLEGTGGYNEQFF. As DNA, the CDR3 is TGTGCCAGCAGCCTCGAAGGGACAGGGGGTTACAATGAGCAGTTCTTC.

This clonotype was picked up many times. V is TRBV7-2 and J is TRBJ1-1, with D perhaps TRBD1 (5 bases). Trimming took off 6 bases at V and 11 bases at J, with 13 bases between the two ends. Germline V lookup: CDR1 SGHTA, CDR2 FQGNSA. The CDR3 totals 11 residues. The CDR3, as DNA: TGTGCCAGCAGGCTCGAAGAGGGGGCTTTCTTT. Translation: CASRLEEGAFF.

This clonotype was recorded many times. The rearrangement links TRBV12-3 or TRBV12-4 to TRBJ2-1; 12 bases are shared with TRBD2. This CDR3 is built from 13 residues. After removal of 4 bases from V and 15 bases from J, the junction contained 7 bases not matched to a gene. The CDR3 DNA follows: TGTGCCAGCAGTTCACTAGCGGGGGGCTCCGGGTTCTTC. Protein sequence: CASSSLAGGSGFF.

This clonotype has just a few counts. The chain uses TRBV20-1 and TRBJ2-2; TRBD2 matches at 10 bases. CDR3 length: 16 residues. V shed 3 bases, J shed 4 bases, and the junction held 8 bases outside the gene matches. The germline V gene encodes CDR1 DFQATT and CDR2 SNEGSKA (reference sequence). The CDR3 protein is CSASRSGLAATGELFF. DNA for the CDR3: TGCAGTGCTAGCCGTTCCGGACTAGCGGCCACCGGGGAGCTGTTTTTT.

This clonotype was seen only a few times. The chain carries TRBV28 and TRBJ1-5, with 10 nucleotides matching TRBD1. The junction had 23 bases not matched to a gene; V was cut back by 6 bases and J by 6 bases. This CDR3 has 20 amino acids. Germline CDR1 MDHEN, CDR2 SYDVKM. The CDR3 DNA follows: TGTGCCAGCAGCCCCCAGCCCCGGACAGGGGGATTGGCCCTTACTCAGCCCCAGCATTTT. This codes for CASSPQPRTGGLALTQPQHF.

This clonotype was counted a few times. V and J are TRBV10-3 and TRBJ1-4; perhaps TRBD1 as D (5 bases). From germline, CDR1 is ENHRY and CDR2 SYGVKD. Trimming took 9 bases from V and 5 from J, leaving 16 bases between them. The CDR3 totals 14 residues. The CDR3 DNA follows: TGTGCCATTCGACCCGGGGGTGGGAATGAAAAACTGTTTTTT. This translates into CAIRPGGGNEKLFF.

A few counts support this clonotype. This chain joins TRBV9 and TRBJ2-5; either TRBD1 or TRBD2 may supply D (6 bases each). The CDR3 length is 15 residues. CDR1 is SGDLS, CDR2 YYNGEE, per germline. V was clipped by 0 bases and J by 1 base, with 10 bases between them. DNA of the CDR3: TGTGCCAGCAGCGTAGGAGGGGGGCCCCAAGAGACCCAGTACTTC. Its translation: CASSVGGGPQETQYF.